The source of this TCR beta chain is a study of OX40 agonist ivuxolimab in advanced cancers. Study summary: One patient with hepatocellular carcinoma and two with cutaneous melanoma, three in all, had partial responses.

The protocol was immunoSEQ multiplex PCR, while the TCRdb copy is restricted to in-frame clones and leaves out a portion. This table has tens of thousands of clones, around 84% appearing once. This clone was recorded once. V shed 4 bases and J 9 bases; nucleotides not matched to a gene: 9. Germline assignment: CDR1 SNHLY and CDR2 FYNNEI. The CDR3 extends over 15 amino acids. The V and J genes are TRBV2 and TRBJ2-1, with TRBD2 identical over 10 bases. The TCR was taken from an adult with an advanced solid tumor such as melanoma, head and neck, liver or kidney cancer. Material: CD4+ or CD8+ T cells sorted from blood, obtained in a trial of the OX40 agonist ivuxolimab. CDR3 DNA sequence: TGTGCCAGCAGTGGGGCTAGCGGGGGCCAGGGTGAGCAGTTCTTC. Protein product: CASSGASGGQGEQFF.